These 17 T cell receptor beta chains share one sample of origin, sequenced in a study of shared clonotypes between healthy human individuals. The repertoire was sequenced with immunoSEQ multiplex PCR; TCRdb's copy has only in-frame clones and lacks some. Of millions of clones listed, 85% to 95% were seen once; the top ten hold 0.13%. The sample consisted of naive CD4+ T cells sorted from blood. The subset here: CD45RA+ positively selected. The origin of the receptors is a man aged 18 to 30 in good health.

The sample holds one count of this clone. V and J are TRBV7-2 and TRBJ2-1, with 7 bases that match TRBD2. Germline lookup yields CDR1 SGHTA and CDR2 FQGNSA. V shed 5 bases and J 0 bases; nucleotides not matched to a gene: 10. CDR3 length equals 17 residues. The CDR3 protein is CASSPWVAGFSYNEQFF. Here the CDR3 DNA reads TGTGCCAGCAGCCCGTGGGTAGCGGGCTTCTCCTACAATGAGCAGTTCTTC.

The rearrangement links TRBV5-1 to TRBJ2-7, with a tentative D call TRBD1 (6 bases). The V and J ends lost 0 bases and 2 bases respectively, with 12 bases between them. Germline CDR1 is SGHRS and CDR2 is YFSETQ. CDR3 length: 15 residues. The CDR3 is CASSLAPGVPYEQYF. The CDR3 bases are TGCGCCAGCAGCTTGGCACCAGGGGTCCCCTACGAGCAGTACTTC.

The CDR3 coding sequence is TGTGCCACCAGAAGGACGGGAAACACCGGGGAGCTGTTTTTT. Translation gives CATRRTGNTGELFF. The rearrangement uses TRBV6-1 and TRBJ2-2; tentative D call: TRBD2 (5 bases). CDR3 length: 14 residues. The V and J ends lost 10 bases and 2 bases respectively, with 14 bases between them. Germline assignment: CDR1 MNHNS and CDR2 SASEGT.

The chain links TRBV2 to TRBJ2-3; 9 bases match TRBD2. Per germline, CDR1 SNHLY and CDR2 FYNNEI. There are 13 residues in the CDR3. Trimming at V came to 6 bases and at J to 7 bases, leaving 5 bases not matched to a gene. The CDR3 region is CASRDSGRYTQYF. The CDR3 coding sequence is TGTGCCAGCAGGGATAGCGGGAGATATACGCAGTATTTT.

The chain is built from TRBV25-1 and TRBJ2-3; TRBD1 aligns across 9 bases. V dropped 8 bases and J dropped 0; count of bases not matched to a gene: 6. Germline-derived CDR1 and CDR2 are MGHDK and SYGVNS. CDR3 length equals 15 residues. CDR3 in DNA: TGTGCCAGCGCGGACAGGGGACCTAGCACAGATACGCAGTATTTT. This sequence encodes CASADRGPSTDTQYF.

In nucleotides, the CDR3 is TGTGCCAGTAGTACAACCCAGACAGGGGGGCAAGAGACCCAGTACTTC. Protein: CASSTTQTGGQETQYF. The chain joins TRBV19 to TRBJ2-5; 9 bases are shared with TRBD1. The CDR3 sequence is 16 residues long. V trimming: 4 bases; J trimming: 2 bases; junction bases outside the gene matches: 8. Germline V gives CDR1 LNHDA, CDR2 SQIVND (reference sequence).

V and J are TRBV10-3 and TRBJ2-7, with D perhaps matching TRBD1 (6 bases). Trimming stripped 2 bases from V and 2 bases from J, with 16 bases between. CDR3 length: 16 residues. Germline CDR1 reads ENHRY; CDR2 reads SYGVKD. The CDR3 loop is CAISEPTQGRAYEQYF. The CDR3 nucleotides are TGTGCCATCAGTGAGCCCACTCAGGGGAGAGCCTACGAGCAGTACTTC.

This chain connects TRBV9 to TRBJ2-2; D ambiguous. The CDR3 extends over 14 amino acids. Trimming cost V 7 bases and J 0 bases, with 10 bases left between them. Germline lookup yields CDR1 SGDLS and CDR2 YYNGEE. CDR3 protein: CASFGSSNTGELFF. In DNA, the CDR3 is TGTGCCAGCTTTGGCAGCTCGAACACCGGGGAGCTGTTTTTT.

In the case of this clone: Other DNA sequences from this sample encode an identical CDR3 as well. The J gene is TRBJ1-3, the V gene TRBV5-4; no reliable D call. Per the germline V gene, CDR1 is SGHNT and CDR2 is YYREEE (reference sequence). The CDR3 covers 14 residues. Trimming shortened V by 0 bases and J by 0 bases, and 4 bases separated the two germline ends. The CDR3 sequence is CASSLEGSGNTIYF. The CDR3 bases are TGTGCCAGCAGCTTGGAGGGCTCTGGAAACACCATATATTTT.

The genes are TRBV6-6 and TRBJ2-2; 10 positions agree with TRBD1. Germline assignment: CDR1 MNHNY and CDR2 SVGAGI (reference sequence). This CDR3 has 16 amino acids. V lost 6 bases and J lost 5; bases outside the gene matches: 9. The CDR3, as DNA: TGTGCCAGCAGCTCCGCCGGGACAGGGGTAACCGGGGAGCTGTTTTTT. It encodes CASSSAGTGVTGELFF.

DNA of the CDR3: TGTGCCAGCAGCCTGACGGGACAGAGTGACTATGGCTACACCTTC. Translation: CASSLTGQSDYGYTF. The chain recombines TRBV7-3 with TRBJ1-2, with 7 bases lining up with TRBD1. The V and J ends lost 5 bases and 3 bases, in that order; junction bases with no gene match: 9. The CDR3 has 15 amino acids. The germline V gene encodes CDR1 SGHTA and CDR2 FQGTGA. The whole variable domain, filled in from reference TRBV7-3 and TRBJ1-2, reads GAGVSQTPSNKVTEKGKYVELRCDPISGHTALYWYRQSLGQGPEFLIYFQGTGAADDSGLPNDRFFAVRPEGSVSTLKIQRTERGDSAVYLCASSLTGQSDYGYTFGSGTRLTVV.

CDR3 DNA: TGTGCCAGCACCGCCGTCGGGACAGCCTACGGGGAGCTGTTTTTT. It specifies CASTAVGTAYGELFF. The chain links TRBV6-1 to TRBJ2-2, with 7 positions matching TRBD1. This CDR3 comprises 15 residues. Per the germline V gene, CDR1 is MNHNS and CDR2 is SASEGT. V shed 7 bases and J 7 bases; nucleotides not matched to a gene: 12.

J is TRBJ2-2 and V is TRBV2; tentatively, D is TRBD1 (5 bases). Trimming removed 11 bases from V and 2 bases from J, with 18 bases in between. Germline values: CDR1 SNHLY, CDR2 FYNNEI. This CDR3 has 15 amino acids. CDR3 in DNA: TGTGCCGAAAAAAAATTTAGGGGCAACACCGGGGAGCTGTTTTTT. Its translation: CAEKKFRGNTGELFF. Together with reference TRBV2 and TRBJ2-2, the CDR3 gives the full variable domain: EPEVTQTPSHQVTQMGQEVILRCVPISNHLYFYWYRQILGQKVEFLVSFYNNEISEKSEIFDDQFSVERPDGSNFTLKIRSTKLEDSAMYFCAEKKFRGNTGELFFGEGSRLTVL.

This clone was seen only once. The chain has TRBV28 and TRBJ1-6; D may be TRBD1 (6 bases). Looked up from germline, CDR1 is MDHEN and CDR2 is SYDVKM. The CDR3 loop spans 14 amino acids. V gave up 6 bases and J gave up 8 bases, with 14 bases separating them. The CDR3 DNA reads as TGTGCCAGCAGGCCCAGGGGACCGGATTCACCCCTCCACTTT. This gives the protein CASRPRGPDSPLHF. Variable domain in full (rest from reference TRBV28 and TRBJ1-6): DVKVTQSSRYLVKRTGEKVFLECVQDMDHENMFWYRQDPGLGLRLIYFSYDVKMKEKGDIPEGYSVSREKKERFSLILESASTNQTSMYLCASRPRGPDSPLHFGNGTRLTVT.

Comments on this clone: Additional DNA sequences in this sample encode the identical CDR3. This rearrangement joins TRBV2 to TRBJ2-3, with TRBD2 matching 11 bases. The V gene's germline CDR1 is SNHLY and CDR2 FYNNEI. The CDR3 contains 15 residues. V was clipped by 6 bases and J by 1 base; unmatched bases: 3. CDR3 DNA sequence: TGTGCCAGCAGCCCGGGACTAGCGGGCACAGATACGCAGTATTTT. This encodes CASSPGLAGTDTQYF.

The rearrangement uses TRBV19 and TRBJ2-5; D possibly matches TRBD1 or TRBD2 (5 bases each). V was pared by 4 bases and J by 4 bases, with 16 bases between. The germline V gene encodes CDR1 LNHDA and CDR2 SQIVND (reference sequence). CDR3 length: 15 residues. CDR3 loop: CASSREGRVRETQYF. CDR3 coding DNA: TGTGCCAGTAGTAGAGAGGGGCGAGTTAGAGAGACCCAGTACTTC. The variable domain in full, with the rest retrieved from reference TRBV19 and TRBJ2-5, is DGGITQSPKYLFRKEGQNVTLSCEQNLNHDAMYWYRQDPGQGLRLIYYSQIVNDFQKGDIAEGYSVSREKKESFPLTVTSAQKNPTAFYLCASSREGRVRETQYFGPGTRLLVL.

This sequence joins TRBV2 and TRBJ2-5; the D is unclear. V was pared by 6 bases and J by 3 bases, with 5 bases between. Germline-derived CDR1 and CDR2 are SNHLY and FYNNEI. CDR3 length: 11 amino acids. The CDR3 DNA reads TGTGCCAGCAGCCAAGAAGAGACCCAGTACTTC. Protein product: CASSQEETQYF.